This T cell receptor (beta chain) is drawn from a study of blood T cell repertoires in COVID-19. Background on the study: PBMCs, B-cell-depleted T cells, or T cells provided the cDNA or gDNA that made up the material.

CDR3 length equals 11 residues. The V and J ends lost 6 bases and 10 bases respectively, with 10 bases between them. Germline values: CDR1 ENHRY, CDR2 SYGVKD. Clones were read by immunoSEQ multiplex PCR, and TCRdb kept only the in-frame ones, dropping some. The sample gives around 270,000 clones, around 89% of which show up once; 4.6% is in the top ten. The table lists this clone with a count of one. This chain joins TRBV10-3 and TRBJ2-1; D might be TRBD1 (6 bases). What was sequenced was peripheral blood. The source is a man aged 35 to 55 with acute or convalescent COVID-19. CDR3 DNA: TGTGCCATCAGGGACAGCCTGGAGCAGTTCTTC. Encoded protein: CAIRDSLEQFF.